This T cell receptor (beta chain) was identified in a study of blood T cells in healthy people across ages. Across the study: About one barcoded beta molecule per two T cells came from capture by template switching.

With regard to this clonotype: Antigen unknown.

Study-level results: Aged donors had fewer naive CD4+ cells and lower diversity than long-lived donors.

A second 7 to 11 cycle PCR used barcoded and J-beta primers. Carrying 12 random nucleotides, a template-switch adaptor labeled each individual cDNA molecule. TCRdb ran MiXCR on the 5' RACE reads and lists one entry per CDR3 protein. The repertoire consists of 650,000 to 950,000 distinct CDR3 sequences, with roughly 44% occurring once and the leading ten covering approximately 20%. Total RNA, at least 5.5 micrograms per sample, was extracted from PBMCs. Sequenced material: blood. This TCR was recovered from a man aged 55 to 69 in good health.

The CDR3 is CASRRTGPEQYF. For the CDR3, the DNA is TGTGCCAGCAGAAGGACAGGTCCCGAGCAGTACTTC. The rearrangement links TRBV28 to TRBJ2-7; TRBD1 agrees at 7 bases. This CDR3 has 12 amino acids. CDR1 MDHEN and CDR2 SYDVKM come from the germline V gene. V lost 6 bases and J lost 6; bases outside the gene matches: 5.